This TCR beta chain was recorded in a study of type 1 and type 2 diabetes patients. Study overall: Participants included type 1 and type 2 diabetes patients plus nondiabetic controls.

PCR was run on genomic DNA. Amplification of the beta chain CDR3 used 30 forward and 13 reverse multiplex primers. TCRdb reprocessed the multiplex PCR reads with MiXCR, giving one entry per CDR3 protein. Here the sample spans more than 250,000 distinct CDR3 sequences, 45% to 60% being singletons. Comment on this clonotype: At one of its ends the junction is not consistent with the germline gene, which may arise from a read error.

The CDR3 extends over 15 amino acids. Germline loops: CDR1 LGHNA, CDR2 YSLEER. The genes are TRBV4-3 and TRBJ2-7; D unclear. Source material: peripheral blood mononuclear cells (PBMCs). This TCR came from a man aged 18 to 35 with type 2 diabetes. CDR3 DNA: TGCACCAGCAGCCAAGTGGCCGGTTACTCCTACGAGCAGTACTTC. This translates into CTSSQVAGYSYEQYF.